This T cell receptor (beta chain) was profiled in a study of vaccination and CD4 T cells after COVID-19. Study information: Post-COVID draws followed diagnosis by a median about 100 days (range 35 to 161).

A note on this clonotype: Its antigen is undetermined.

The CDR3 sequence is 13 residues long. CDR1 SGHTA and CDR2 FQGNSA come from the germline V gene. The ends lost 3 bases at V and 6 bases at J; junction bases unmatched: 5. Cultured CD4+ T-cell DNA underwent Oncomine TCR Beta short-read sequencing. From the PCR reads, TCRdb called clonotypes with MiXCR, one entry per CDR3 protein. The data show over 14,000 distinct CDR3 sequences, approximately 50% seen once. Treatment reported: roughly ten-day PBMC culture with coronavirus spike peptide pools or control peptides (ViraFEST assay). ViraFEST used peptide pools to expand antigen-specific T cells and subsequently sequenced their TCRs. Every positive PCR date fell between March and December 2020, earlier than the US Alpha, Beta and Delta variants.

This sequence was found in a human donor who had recovered from COVID-19. The genes are TRBV7-2 and TRBJ2-7; 7 bases align to TRBD1. What was sequenced was CD4+ T cells from blood, cultured in vitro. The CDR3 protein is CASSLGQFGEQYF. DNA for the CDR3: TGTGCCAGCAGCTTGGGACAGTTCGGCGAGCAGTACTTC.